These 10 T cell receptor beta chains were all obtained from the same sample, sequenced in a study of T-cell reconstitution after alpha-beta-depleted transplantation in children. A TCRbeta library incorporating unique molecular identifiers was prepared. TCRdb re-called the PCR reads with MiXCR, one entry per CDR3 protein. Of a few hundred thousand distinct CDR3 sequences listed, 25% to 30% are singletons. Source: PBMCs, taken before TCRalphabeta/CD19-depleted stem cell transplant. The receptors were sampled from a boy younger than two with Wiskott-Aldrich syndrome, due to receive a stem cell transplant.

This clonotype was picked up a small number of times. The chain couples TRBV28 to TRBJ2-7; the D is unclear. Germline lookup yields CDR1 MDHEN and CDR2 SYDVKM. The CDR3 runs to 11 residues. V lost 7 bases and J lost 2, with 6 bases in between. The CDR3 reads CASKDPYEQYF. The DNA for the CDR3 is TGTGCCAGCAAAGATCCCTACGAGCAGTACTTC.

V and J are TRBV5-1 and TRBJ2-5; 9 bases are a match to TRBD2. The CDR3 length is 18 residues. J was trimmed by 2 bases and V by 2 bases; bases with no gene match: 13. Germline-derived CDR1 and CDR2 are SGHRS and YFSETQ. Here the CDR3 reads CASSLSSGRYPLQETQYF. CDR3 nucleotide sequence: TGCGCCAGCAGCTTATCCAGCGGGAGGTATCCCTTACAAGAGACCCAGTACTTC.

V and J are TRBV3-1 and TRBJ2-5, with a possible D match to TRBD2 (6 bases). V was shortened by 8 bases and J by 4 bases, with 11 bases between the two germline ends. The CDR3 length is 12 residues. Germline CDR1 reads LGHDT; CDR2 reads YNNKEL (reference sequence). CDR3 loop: CASCRDSETQYF. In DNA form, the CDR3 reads TGTGCCAGCTGCCGGGACTCAGAGACCCAGTACTTC.

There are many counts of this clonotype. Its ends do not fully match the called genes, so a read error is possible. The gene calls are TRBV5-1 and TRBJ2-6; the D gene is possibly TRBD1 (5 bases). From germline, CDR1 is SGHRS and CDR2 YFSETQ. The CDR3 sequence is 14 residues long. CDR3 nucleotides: TGTGCCAGCAGCCCGACAGCTGGGGCCAACGTCCTGACTTTC. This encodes CASSPTAGANVLTF.

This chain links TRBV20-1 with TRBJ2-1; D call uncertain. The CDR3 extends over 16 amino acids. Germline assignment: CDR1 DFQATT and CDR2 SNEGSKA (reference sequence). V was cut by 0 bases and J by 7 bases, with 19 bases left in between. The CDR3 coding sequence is TGCAGTGCTAGAGATCTGAGCGCGAAGGTTTATAATGAGCAGTTCTTC. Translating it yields CSARDLSAKVYNEQFF.

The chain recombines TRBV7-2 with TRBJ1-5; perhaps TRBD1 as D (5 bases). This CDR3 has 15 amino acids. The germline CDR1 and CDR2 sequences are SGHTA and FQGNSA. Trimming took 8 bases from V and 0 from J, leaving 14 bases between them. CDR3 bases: TGTGCCAGCGCGACAGTTGACTATAGCAATCAGCCCCAGCATTTT. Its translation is CASATVDYSNQPQHF.

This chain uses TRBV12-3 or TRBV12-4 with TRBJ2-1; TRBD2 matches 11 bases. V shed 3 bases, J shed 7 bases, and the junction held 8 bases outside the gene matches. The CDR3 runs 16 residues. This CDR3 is CASSFSGRAFGNEQFF. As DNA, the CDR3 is TGTGCCAGCAGTTTTAGCGGGAGGGCCTTTGGTAATGAGCAGTTCTTC.

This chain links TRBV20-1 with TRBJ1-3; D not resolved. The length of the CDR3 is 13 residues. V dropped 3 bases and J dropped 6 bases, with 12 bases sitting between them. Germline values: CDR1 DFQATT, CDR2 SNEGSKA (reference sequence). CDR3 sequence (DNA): TGCAGTGCTAGGTCCGGGTCGGAAAACACCATATATTTT. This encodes CSARSGSENTIYF.

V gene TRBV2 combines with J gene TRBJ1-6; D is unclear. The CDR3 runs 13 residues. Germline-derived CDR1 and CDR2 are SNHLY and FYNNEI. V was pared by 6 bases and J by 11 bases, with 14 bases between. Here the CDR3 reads CASRFMGGAPLHF. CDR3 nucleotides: TGTGCCAGCAGGTTCATGGGTGGTGCACCCCTCCACTTT.

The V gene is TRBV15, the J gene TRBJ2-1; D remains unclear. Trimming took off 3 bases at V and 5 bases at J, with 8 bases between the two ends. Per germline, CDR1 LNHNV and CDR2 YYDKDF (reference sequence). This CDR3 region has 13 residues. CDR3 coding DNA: TGTGCCACCAGCAGGTCCCCTGACAATGAGCAGTTCTTC. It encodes CATSRSPDNEQFF.